This TCR beta chain was captured by sequencing in a study of T cell repertoires in cytomegalovirus infection. Whole-study results and caveats: CMV-specific TCR beta clonotypes restricted by HLA-C were the ones dominating the ex vivo response.

The germline gives CDR1 SGHVS, CDR2 FQNEAQ. The CDR3 is 15 residues long. Losses at the gene ends were 4 bases for V and 2 bases for J; bases not matched to a gene: 4. In TCRdb, the reads were re-called with MiXCR into one record per CDR3 protein. Found here are under 300,000 distinct CDR3 sequences, roughly a fifth of them singletons; the top ten hold approximately 19%. This clonotype was found many times. The antigen is not known. Specimen: cultured PBMCs, collected from culture after CMV antigen stimulation. The source is a human donor in good health (CMV status not recorded). Some clones in this sample may be carry-over from other donors' samples. J is TRBJ2-3 and V is TRBV7-8; 9 positions agree with TRBD1. CDR3 nucleotide sequence: TGTGCCAGCAGCTCGGGACAGGGCGACACAGATACGCAGTATTTT. The encoded protein is CASSSGQGDTDTQYF.